These 8 T cell receptor beta chains originate from one sample sequenced in a study of control samples from healthy donors and cancer patients. The repertoire was sequenced with immunoSEQ multiplex PCR; TCRdb's copy has only in-frame clones and lacks some. Seen here are 65,000 to 95,000 clones, around 87% observed once, and the top ten hold roughly 20%. Sequencing was performed on blood. The source of these receptors is a man aged 50 or older in good health.

The rearrangement joins TRBV5-1 to TRBJ2-3; tentatively, D is TRBD2 (5 bases). Germline V gene sequence: CDR1 SGHRS, CDR2 YFSETQ. The CDR3 is 14 amino acids. V dropped 8 bases and J dropped 4 bases, with 17 bases sitting between them. The CDR3 nucleotides read TGCGCCAGTTCCTCACTAGGCCTACCAGATACGCAGTATTTT. Translation: CASSSLGLPDTQYF.

This clone was counted a single time. The chain recombines TRBV13 with TRBJ1-5, with TRBD1 identical over 11 bases. The length of the CDR3 is 15 residues. The J segment lost 4 bases and the V segment lost 5 bases, leaving 4 bases of the junction unmatched. Germline-derived CDR1 and CDR2 are PRHDT and FYEKMQ (reference sequence). The CDR3 loop reads CASSTGTGGNQPQHF. The CDR3 DNA reads TGTGCCAGCAGCACAGGGACAGGGGGAAATCAGCCCCAGCATTTT.

The V call is TRBV5-1, the J call TRBJ2-5, with D unresolved. The CDR3 has 14 amino acids. CDR1 SGHRS and CDR2 YFSETQ come from the germline V gene. Trimming took 4 bases from V and 2 from J, leaving 12 bases between them. The CDR3 bases are TGCGCCAGCAGCCCCGAGCCAATACAAGAGACCCAGTACTTC. Its protein is CASSPEPIQETQYF.

V and J are TRBV12-3 or TRBV12-4 and TRBJ1-5; D unresolved. The CDR3 loop spans 12 amino acids. The V end lost 5 bases, the J end lost 0 bases, and 2 bases lay between the germline ends. CDR3 region: CASSRSNQPQHF. The CDR3 nucleotides read TGTGCCAGCAGTCGTAGCAATCAGCCCCAGCATTTT.

The rearrangement links TRBV6-2 or TRBV6-3 to TRBJ1-2; D call uncertain. The V end lost 4 bases, the J end lost 7 bases, and 10 bases lay between the germline ends. This CDR3 region has 12 residues. Germline V lookup: CDR1 MNHEY, CDR2 SVGEGT. The CDR3 sequence is CASSFYGSGYTF. The CDR3 DNA reads as TGTGCCAGCAGTTTCTACGGTTCTGGCTACACCTTC.

J is TRBJ1-2 and V is TRBV11-2; D is unclear. Trimming took off 2 bases at V and 7 bases at J, with 14 bases between the two ends. The CDR3 covers 14 residues. CDR1 and CDR2 (germline): SGHAT, FQNNGV. The CDR3 sequence: CASSLIVHVGGYTF. The CDR3, as DNA: TGTGCCAGCAGCTTAATCGTCCATGTCGGTGGCTACACCTTC.

V usage is TRBV7-2 and J usage is TRBJ1-1; D perhaps matches TRBD1 (5 bases). The CDR3 runs to 13 residues. The ends were cut back, 5 bases at V and 7 bases at J, with 14 bases in the middle. CDR1 and CDR2 from the germline V gene are SGHTA and FQGNSA. For the CDR3, the DNA is TGTGCCAGCAGCCTGAATAGTAGGGGTGAAGCTTTCTTT. This translates into CASSLNSRGEAFF.

The chain carries TRBV4-1 and TRBJ2-2; perhaps TRBD2 as D (6 bases). Germline-derived CDR1 and CDR2 are MGHRA and YSYEKL. V was trimmed by 4 bases and J by 1 base, leaving 10 bases between them. The CDR3 runs to 15 residues. The CDR3 coding sequence is TGCGCCAGCAGCCGCGGGACCTTGAACACCGGGGAGCTGTTTTTT. This encodes CASSRGTLNTGELFF.